The 17 T cell receptor beta chains listed next were all sequenced from one sample in a study of post-analysis software for immune sequencing data. Study results and caveats: Relative to controls, patients had about five TRBV segments at higher frequency, with TRBV5-6, TRBV5-1 and TRBV20-1 among these.

Antigen specificity for these receptors is unknown. Included in the TCR beta cDNA libraries were unique molecular identifiers. MiXCR was run by TCRdb on the PCR reads, yielding one entry per CDR3 protein. The table lists 700,000 to 900,000 distinct CDR3 sequences, around 45% of them singletons, with roughly 4.9% in the top ten. What was sequenced was blood. All receptors come from a girl aged 5-17 years with multiple sclerosis.

The genes are TRBV4-3 and TRBJ2-5, with 11 bases identical to TRBD2. The V gene end was trimmed by 1 base and the J gene end by 3 bases; junction bases not matched to a gene: 1. The CDR3 spans 15 residues. Germline V gene lookup returns CDR1 LGHNA and CDR2 YSLEER. The CDR3 sequence is CASSQGGLAEETQYF. The CDR3 bases are TGCGCCAGCAGCCAAGGGGGACTAGCGGAAGAGACCCAGTACTTC.

The rearrangement links TRBV9 to TRBJ2-1; D ambiguous. The germline gives CDR1 SGDLS, CDR2 YYNGEE. This CDR3 contains 14 residues. V lost 0 bases to trimming and J lost 6 bases, with 10 bases between them. The CDR3 sequence is CASSVVSAPNEQFF. The CDR3 DNA reads as TGTGCCAGCAGCGTAGTGTCCGCCCCCAATGAGCAGTTCTTC.

A remark on this clonotype: A read error may be the cause here, since a much bigger clone is one base away. The V and J genes are TRBV28 and TRBJ1-2; D possibly corresponds to TRBD1 (5 bases). Germline V CDR1 and CDR2: MDHEN, SYDVKM. CDR3 length: 13 amino acids. Trimming pared 7 bases from V and 4 bases from J, leaving 13 bases between. CDR3 coding DNA: TGTGCCAGCACCTGGAGGGGTGGCTATGGCTACACCTTC. This codes for CASTWRGGYGYTF.

This clonotype has at least ten counts. The V and J genes are TRBV21-1 and TRBJ2-5; the table assigns TRBD1, which was not confirmed against the DNA. TRBV21-1 represents a pseudogene. The CDR3 consists of 12 residues. The CDR3 reads CASSRSLGTQYF. Here the CDR3 DNA reads TGTGCCAGCAGCAGGTCCCTGGGGACCCAGTACTTC.

This chain uses TRBV27 with TRBJ2-2, with D unclear. Looked up from germline, CDR1 is MNHEY and CDR2 is SMNVEV (reference sequence). The ends were cut back, 5 bases at V and 6 bases at J, with 7 bases in the middle. The CDR3 has 12 residues. In nucleotides, the CDR3 is TGTGCCAGCAGTCCCCGGTCCGGGGAGCTGTTTTTT. Translation gives CASSPRSGELFF.

The chain employs TRBV4-1 and TRBJ2-3; a possible D gene is TRBD1 (5 bases). Trimming left V 1 base short and J 6 bases short, with 14 bases between. The germline V gene has CDR1 MGHRA and CDR2 YSYEKL. The CDR3 spans 15 residues. CDR3 amino acids: CASSQAPLPGDTQYF. CDR3 sequence (DNA): TGCGCCAGCAGCCAAGCCCCCTTACCAGGGGATACGCAGTATTTT.

The chain recombines TRBV11-3 with TRBJ1-1; unclear D gene. Trimming cost V 0 bases and J 11 bases, with 10 bases left between them. CDR1 and CDR2 (germline): SGHNT, YENEEA. The CDR3 is 12 residues long. This CDR3 reads CASSLDLGSAFF. CDR3 bases: TGTGCCAGCAGCTTAGATCTGGGCAGCGCTTTCTTT.

This chain uses TRBV20-1 with TRBJ2-1; TRBD2 agrees at 12 bases. This CDR3 contains 17 residues. V was pared by 4 bases and J by 5 bases, with 12 bases of the junction left unmatched. From germline, CDR1 is DFQATT and CDR2 SNEGSKA (reference sequence). The CDR3 reads CSATTSGRGVRDNEQFF. The CDR3 bases are TGCAGTGCTACGACTAGCGGGAGAGGTGTTAGGGACAATGAGCAGTTCTTC.

V is TRBV6-2 or TRBV6-3 and J is TRBJ1-5; a possible D gene is TRBD1 (6 bases). With 8 bases removed from V and 1 base from J, the gap between germline ends came to 18 bases. Germline CDR1 and CDR2: MNHEY and SVGEGT. The CDR3 covers 16 residues. CDR3 bases: TGTGCCAGCCACCGGGGATCGAGGGGGAGCAATCAGCCCCAGCATTTT. It specifies CASHRGSRGSNQPQHF.

V and J are TRBV27 and TRBJ2-7, with 7 nucleotides matching TRBD2. Germline V lookup: CDR1 MNHEY, CDR2 SMNVEV (reference sequence). The junction had 5 bases not matched to a gene; V was cut back by 7 bases and J by 5 bases. The CDR3 has 12 amino acids. CDR3 protein: CASTNLADEQYF. Written as DNA, the CDR3 is TGTGCCAGCACCAACCTAGCGGACGAGCAGTACTTC.

The chain employs TRBV9 and TRBJ2-5; TRBD2 might be the D (6 bases). Per the germline V gene, CDR1 is SGDLS and CDR2 is YYNGEE. Deletions cut 3 bases from V and 2 bases from J, with 14 bases between. The CDR3 has 15 residues. CDR3 nucleotide sequence: TGTGCCAGCAGCGCGATTAGCGGAATTCAAGAGACCCAGTACTTC. Translated: CASSAISGIQETQYF. The full variable domain, rest sourced from reference TRBV9 and TRBJ2-5, is DSGVTQTPKHLITATGQRVTLRCSPRSGDLSVYWYQQSLDQGLQFLIQYYNGEERAKGNILERFSAQQFPDLHSELNLSSLELGDSALYFCASSAISGIQETQYFGPGTRLLVL.

The chain employs TRBV24-1 and TRBJ2-5; D remains unclear. Germline values: CDR1 KGHDR, CDR2 SFDVKD. The CDR3 sequence is 13 residues long. V shed 6 bases and J shed 4 bases, with 11 bases lying between them. CDR3 bases: TGTGCCACCAGTTCCTGGGGTTTAGAGACCCAGTACTTC. Its translation is CATSSWGLETQYF.

V is TRBV6-1 and J is TRBJ2-7; TRBD2 agrees at 15 bases. V shed 6 bases and J 0 bases; nucleotides not matched to a gene: 9. The CDR3 consists of 18 residues. CDR1 is MNHNS and CDR2 is SASEGT in the germline V gene. Written as DNA, the CDR3 is TGTGCCAGCAGCCCAAGGACTAGCGGGAGGGAAAACTCCTACGAGCAGTACTTC. Its translation is CASSPRTSGRENSYEQYF.

V and J are TRBV29-1 and TRBJ1-4, with D unclear. V was shortened by 3 bases and J by 4 bases, with 6 bases between the two germline ends. The CDR3 extends over 12 amino acids. CDR1 and CDR2 from the germline V gene are SQVTM and ANQGSEA. This CDR3 is CSVDRLNEKLFF. DNA for the CDR3: TGCAGCGTTGACAGGCTTAATGAAAAACTGTTTTTT. The full variable domain, with the rest looked up from reference TRBV29-1 and TRBJ1-4, is SAVISQKPSRDICQRGTSLTIQCQVDSQVTMMFWYRQQPGQSLTLIATANQGSEATYESGFVIDKFPISRPNLTFSTLTVSNMSPEDSSIYLCSVDRLNEKLFFGSGTQLSVL.

J is TRBJ2-3 and V is TRBV6-5, with TRBD2 matching over 9 bases. Germline V gene sequence: CDR1 MNHEY, CDR2 SVGAGI. With V trimmed by 4 bases and J by 5 bases, 7 bases remained unmatched. The CDR3 totals 15 residues. This CDR3 reads CASSSLAGLEDTQYF. CDR3 nucleotide sequence: TGTGCCAGCAGTTCCCTAGCGGGATTAGAAGATACGCAGTATTTT.

Regarding this clonotype: One end of the junction does not line up with germline, which may come from a read error. The chain has TRBV20-1 and TRBJ1-1; D remains ambiguous. CDR3 length: 13 residues. Germline V gives CDR1 DFQATT, CDR2 SNEGSKA (reference sequence). CDR3 in amino acids: CSARGTANAEAFF. The CDR3 DNA reads TGCAGTGCTAGAGGGACGGCGAACGCTGAAGCTTTCTTT.

CDR3 DNA: TGTGCCAGCAGTTACTCGCGGGTTGTGGAGACCCAGTACTTC. It encodes CASSYSRVVETQYF. This chain connects TRBV6-5 to TRBJ2-7, with D possibly matching TRBD2 (5 bases). The J call may be incorrect, as the DNA end agrees better with TRBJ2-5. The CDR3 sequence is 14 residues long. Germline CDR1 and CDR2: MNHEY and SVGAGI.